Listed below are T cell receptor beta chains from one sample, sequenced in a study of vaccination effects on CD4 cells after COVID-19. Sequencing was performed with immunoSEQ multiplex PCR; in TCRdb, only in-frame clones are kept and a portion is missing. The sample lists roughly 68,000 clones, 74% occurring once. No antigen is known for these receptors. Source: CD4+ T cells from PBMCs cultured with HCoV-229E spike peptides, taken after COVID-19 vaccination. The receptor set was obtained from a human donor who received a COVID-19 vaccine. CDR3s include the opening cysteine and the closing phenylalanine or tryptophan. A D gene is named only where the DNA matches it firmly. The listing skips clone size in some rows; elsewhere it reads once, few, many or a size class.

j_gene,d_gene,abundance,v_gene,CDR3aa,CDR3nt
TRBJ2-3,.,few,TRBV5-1,CASSLVGELRDTQYF,TGCGCCAGCAGCTTGGTGGGGGAGTTGAGAGATACGCAGTATTTT
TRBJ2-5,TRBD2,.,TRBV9,CASSVGTSGGALTQYF,TGTGCCAGCAGCGTGGGGACTAGCGGGGGGGCCTTGACCCAGTACTTC
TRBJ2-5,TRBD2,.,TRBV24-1,CATSGSSGSRGTQYF,TGTGCCACCAGTGGGTCTAGCGGTTCCCGGGGGACCCAGTACTTC
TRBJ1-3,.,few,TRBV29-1,CSVDGTQGNTIYF,TGCAGCGTTGACGGGACGCAAGGAAACACCATATATTTT
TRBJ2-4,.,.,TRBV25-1,CASSPFTGSDIQYF,TGTGCCAGCAGCCCCTTCACAGGGAGTGACATTCAGTACTTC
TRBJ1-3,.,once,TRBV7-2,CASSLLGRGSGNTIYF,TGTGCCAGCAGCTTACTCGGACGGGGCTCTGGAAACACCATATATTTT
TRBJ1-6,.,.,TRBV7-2,CASSLPGNSPLHF,TGTGCCAGCAGCTTACCGGGAAATTCACCCCTCCACTTT
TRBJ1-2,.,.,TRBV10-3,CAITRDLVYGYTF,TGTGCCATCACCAGGGACCTCGTTTATGGCTACACCTTC
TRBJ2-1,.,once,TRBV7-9,CASSLRGGEGSYNEQFF,TGTGCCAGCAGCTTAAGGGGAGGTGAGGGCTCCTACAATGAGCAGTTCTTC
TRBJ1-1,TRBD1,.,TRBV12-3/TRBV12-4,CASSDRGSTEAFF,TGTGCCAGCAGTGACAGGGGTAGTACTGAAGCTTTCTTT
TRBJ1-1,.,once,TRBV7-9,CASSGMNTEAFF,TGTGCCAGCAGCGGTATGAACACTGAAGCTTTCTTT
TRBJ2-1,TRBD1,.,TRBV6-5,CASSATGYDEQFF,TGTGCCAGCAGCGCGACAGGGTACGATGAGCAGTTCTTC
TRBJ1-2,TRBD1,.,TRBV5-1,CASSQGQGFPGYTF,TGCGCCAGCAGCCAGGGACAGGGTTTCCCTGGCTACACCTTC
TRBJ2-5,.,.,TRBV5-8,CASSTPVLETQYF,TGTGCCAGCAGCACCCCGGTCCTAGAGACCCAGTACTTC
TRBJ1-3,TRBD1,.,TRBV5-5,CASTQLGGGVGNTIYF,TGTGCCAGCACTCAGCTCGGAGGGGGCGTTGGAAACACCATATATTTT
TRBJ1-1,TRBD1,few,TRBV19,CASSGTGQGVRTEAFF,TGTGCCAGTAGTGGGACGGGACAGGGAGTTAGGACTGAAGCTTTCTTT
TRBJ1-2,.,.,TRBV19,CASSSSSGGRERYTF,TGTGCCAGTAGTAGCTCGAGCGGGGGGCGGGAGCGGTACACCTTC
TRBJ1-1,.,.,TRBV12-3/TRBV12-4,CASSQGTEAFF,TGTGCCAGCAGCCAGGGGACTGAAGCTTTCTTT
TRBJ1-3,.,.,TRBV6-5,CASRYREDSGNTIYF,TGTGCCAGCAGGTACCGGGAGGACTCTGGAAACACCATATATTTT
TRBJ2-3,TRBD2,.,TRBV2,CASSAETSSPSYF,TGTGCCAGCAGTGCCGAGACTAGCAGCCCCTCGTATTTT
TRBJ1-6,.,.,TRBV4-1,CASSQDDGGYSPLHF,TGCGCCAGCAGCCAAGATGACGGGGGGTATTCACCCCTCCACTTT
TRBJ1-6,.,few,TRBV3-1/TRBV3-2,CASSQRGPLHF,TGTGCCAGCAGCCAGCGAGGGCCCCTCCACTTT
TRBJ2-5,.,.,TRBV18,CASSEFLAEETQYF,TGTGCCAGCTCAGAGTTCCTAGCAGAAGAGACCCAGTACTTC
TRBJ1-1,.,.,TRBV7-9,CASSFSRDNTEAFF,TGTGCCAGCAGCTTCAGCCGGGACAACACTGAAGCTTTCTTT
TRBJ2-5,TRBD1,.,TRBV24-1,CATSRGQGTETQYF,TGTGCCACCAGCCGGGGACAGGGTACAGAGACCCAGTACTTC
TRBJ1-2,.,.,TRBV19,CASGDRPNWGYTF,TGTGCCAGTGGTGACCGGCCCAACTGGGGCTACACCTTC
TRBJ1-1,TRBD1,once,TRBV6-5,CASRSLGGRDTEAFF,TGTGCCAGCAGAAGCCTAGGGGGCAGGGACACTGAAGCTTTCTTT
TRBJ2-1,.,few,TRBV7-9,CASSPLGGRTYNEQFF,TGTGCCAGCAGCCCACTTGGGGGCCGGACCTACAATGAGCAGTTCTTC
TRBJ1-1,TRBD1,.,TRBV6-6,CASSRQGVNTEAFF,TGTGCCAGCAGTCGACAGGGTGTCAACACTGAAGCTTTCTTT
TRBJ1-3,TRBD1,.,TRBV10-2,CASSKDRGQSSGNTIYF,TGCGCCAGCAGTAAAGACAGGGGCCAGAGCTCTGGAAACACCATATATTTT
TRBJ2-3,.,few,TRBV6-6,CASSPTGTVWSTDTQYF,TGTGCCAGCAGTCCTACAGGGACGGTTTGGAGCACAGATACGCAGTATTTT
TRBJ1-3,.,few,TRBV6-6,CASSTQGAEDGNTIYF,TGTGCCAGCAGTACACAAGGGGCCGAAGATGGAAACACCATATATTTT
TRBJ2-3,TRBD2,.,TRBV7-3,CASSRGGGTDTQYF,TGTGCCAGCAGCCGGGGCGGGGGAACAGATACGCAGTATTTT
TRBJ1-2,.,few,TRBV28,CASSVITLTEDGYTF,TGTGCCAGCAGTGTCATCACCCTCACGGAGGATGGCTACACCTTC
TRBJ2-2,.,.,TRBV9,CASSAFGAGNMYTGELFF,TGTGCCAGCAGCGCATTCGGGGCAGGGAATATGTACACCGGGGAGCTGTTTTTT
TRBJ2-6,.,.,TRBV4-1,CASSQSVGSSGANVLTF,TGCGCCAGCAGCCAATCTGTAGGGAGCTCTGGGGCCAACGTCCTGACTTTC
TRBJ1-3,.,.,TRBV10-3,CAIRAQYPSGNTIYF,TGTGCCATCAGGGCACAGTACCCCTCTGGAAACACCATATATTTT
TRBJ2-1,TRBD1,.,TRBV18,CASSPPQGASNEQFF,TGTGCCAGCTCACCACCCCAGGGGGCGAGCAATGAGCAGTTCTTC
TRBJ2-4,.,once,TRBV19,CASSIVSGIAKNIQYF,TGTGCCAGTAGTATAGTATCGGGAATAGCCAAAAACATTCAGTACTTC
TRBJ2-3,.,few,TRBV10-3,CAISNPDGRTDTQYF,TGTGCCATCAGTAATCCAGACGGGCGCACAGATACGCAGTATTTT
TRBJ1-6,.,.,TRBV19,CASRAVYNSPLHF,TGTGCCAGTAGGGCTGTTTATAATTCACCCCTCCACTTT
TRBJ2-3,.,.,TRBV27,CASSTFQTDTQYF,TGTGCCAGCAGCACATTCCAAACAGATACGCAGTATTTT
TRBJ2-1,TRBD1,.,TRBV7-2,CASLGDRGWNEQFF,TGTGCCAGCCTCGGGGACAGGGGATGGAATGAGCAGTTCTTC
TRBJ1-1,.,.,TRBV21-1,CASSSPDRGVRGNTEAFF,TGTGCCAGCAGCTCGCCGGACAGGGGAGTGAGAGGGAACACTGAAGCTTTCTTT
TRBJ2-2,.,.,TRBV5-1,CASSLVGGANTGELFF,TGCGCCAGCAGCTTGGTTGGCGGGGCGAACACCGGGGAGCTGTTTTTT
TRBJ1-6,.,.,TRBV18,CASSPRTADNNSPLHF,TGTGCCAGCTCACCAAGGACTGCAGACAATAATTCACCCCTCCACTTT
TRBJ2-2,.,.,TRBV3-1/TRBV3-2,CASSQWTGELFF,TGTGCCAGCAGCCAGTGGACCGGGGAGCTGTTTTTT
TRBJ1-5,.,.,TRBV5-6,CASSVIGPNQPQHF,TGTGCCAGCAGCGTTATCGGCCCCAATCAGCCCCAGCATTTT
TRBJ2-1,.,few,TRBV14,CASSQGRRAYEQFF,TGTGCCAGCAGCCAAGGTCGAAGAGCCTATGAGCAGTTCTTC
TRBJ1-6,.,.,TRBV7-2,CASSLARREDGSPLHF,TGTGCCAGCAGCTTAGCGCGGCGGGAAGATGGCTCACCCCTCCACTTT
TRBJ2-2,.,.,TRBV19,CASSIPAGAGELFF,TGTGCCAGTAGCATCCCTGCAGGGGCCGGGGAGCTGTTTTTT
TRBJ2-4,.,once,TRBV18,CASSPQGNGAKNIQYF,TGTGCCAGCTCACCACAGGGGAATGGGGCCAAAAACATTCAGTACTTC
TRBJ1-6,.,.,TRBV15,CATSRDQTKAGNSPLHF,TGTGCCACCAGCAGAGATCAGACAAAGGCTGGCAATTCACCCCTCCACTTT
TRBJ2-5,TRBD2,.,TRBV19,CASRLAGLQQETQYF,TGTGCCAGCCGCCTAGCGGGGTTACAACAAGAGACCCAGTACTTC
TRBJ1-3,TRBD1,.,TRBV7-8,CASSWGRQGGDTIYF,TGTGCCAGCAGCTGGGGGAGACAGGGAGGGGACACCATATATTTT
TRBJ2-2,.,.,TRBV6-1,CASSEKGAGLNTGELFF,TGTGCCAGCAGTGAAAAGGGGGCGGGACTCAACACCGGGGAGCTGTTTTTT
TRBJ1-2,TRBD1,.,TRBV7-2,CASSPAGGVGYTF,TGTGCCAGCAGTCCGGCAGGGGGCGTTGGCTACACCTTC
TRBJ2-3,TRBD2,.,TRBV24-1,CATSPLAGGPLTDTQYF,TGTGCCACCTCTCCTTTAGCGGGGGGTCCCCTCACAGATACGCAGTATTTT
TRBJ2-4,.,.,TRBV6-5,CASSYGVPNIQYF,TGTGCCAGCAGTTACGGGGTTCCAAACATTCAGTACTTC
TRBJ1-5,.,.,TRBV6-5,CASSSLGKGGNQPQHF,TGTGCCAGCAGTTCCCTCGGGAAAGGCGGCAATCAGCCCCAGCATTTT